This entry concerns a single T cell receptor (beta chain). V gave up 10 bases and J gave up 3 bases; unmatched junction bases: 2. The germline V gene has CDR1 SNHLY and CDR2 FYNNEI. The CDR3 loop spans 14 amino acids. The entry originates in a study of blood T cell repertoires in COVID-19. On the study more broadly: PBMCs, B-cell-depleted T cells, or T cells provided the cDNA or gDNA that made up the material.

Clones were read by immunoSEQ multiplex PCR, and TCRdb kept only the in-frame ones, dropping some. The sample has about 290,000 clones, roughly 88% seen once. Sequencing used peripheral blood. This chain uses TRBV2 with TRBJ2-3, with 15 bases that match TRBD2. The sequence came from a woman younger than 45 with active or convalescent COVID-19. CDR3 DNA sequence: TGTGCCACCGGGACTAGCGGGGGGACAGATACGCAGTATTTT. It codes for CATGTSGGTDTQYF.